The next 18 T cell receptor beta chains were all read from a single sample in a study of T cells in Graves' hyperthyroidism and ophthalmopathy. RNA transcripts yielded amplified TCR beta CDR3 regions. Researchers ran a first-round RT-PCR on the TCR CDR3 using the HTBI primer set. TCRdb recomputed calls from the multiplex PCR reads with MiXCR, one row per CDR3 protein. The data hold roughly 380,000 distinct CDR3 sequences, with approximately 15% observed a single time. Sequenced input: blood. These receptor sequences come from a woman in her sixties with Graves' hyperthyroidism.

Notes on this clonotype: One junction end does not reproduce the germline sequence, and a read error may be involved. V usage is TRBV20-1 and J usage is TRBJ1-1, with TRBD1 identical over 7 bases. The CDR3 runs to 13 residues. Germline V gene lookup returns CDR1 DFQATT and CDR2 SNEGSKA (reference sequence). In DNA form, the CDR3 reads TGCAGTGCTGGAGACAGGGCAGAGACTGAAGCTTTCTTT. Its translation is CSAGDRAETEAFF.

This clonotype was detected ten times or more. This chain links TRBV30 with TRBJ2-7, with D unresolved. CDR3 size: 12 residues. The V end lost 1 base, the J end lost 3 bases, and 7 bases lay between the germline ends. Per the germline V gene, CDR1 is GTSNPN and CDR2 is SVGIG (reference sequence). As DNA, the CDR3 is TGTGCCTGGAGTGGGGATCACTACGAGCAGTACTTC. This sequence encodes CAWSGDHYEQYF.

This clonotype was seen many times. This sequence joins TRBV7-9 and TRBJ2-7; 9 nucleotides line up with TRBD2. The V segment lost 6 bases and the J segment 0 bases; nucleotides outside the gene matches: 6. The CDR3 length is 15 residues. Germline V gene sequence: CDR1 SEHNR, CDR2 FQNEAQ (reference sequence). The CDR3, as DNA: TGTGCCAGCAGACGTACTAGCGGGCCCTCCTACGAGCAGTACTTC. Translated: CASRRTSGPSYEQYF.

This clonotype occurred a few times. At one of its ends the junction is not consistent with the germline gene, which may arise from a read error. V gene TRBV6-1 combines with J gene TRBJ2-7; D gene unclear. The CDR3 length is 13 residues. Germline V gene lookup returns CDR1 MNHNS and CDR2 SASEGT. CDR3 nucleotide sequence: TGTGCCAGCATAACAGTCAACTCCTACGGGCAGTACTTC. It translates to CASITVNSYGQYF.

Concerning this clonotype: This may stem from a read error, because a much larger clone lies one nucleotide away. The chain combines TRBV29-1 with TRBJ2-5, with D maybe TRBD1 (5 bases). V was trimmed by 4 bases and J by 5 bases, leaving 11 bases between them. The CDR3 has 12 amino acids. Looked up from germline, CDR1 is SQVTM and CDR2 is ANQGSEA. CDR3 sequence reads: CSVVRGGETQYF. In DNA form, the CDR3 reads TGCAGCGTTGTAAGGGGTGGGGAGACCCAGTACTTC.

This clonotype was picked up many times. This chain uses TRBV7-9 with TRBJ2-7, with 7 positions matching TRBD1. V lost 5 bases and J lost 2; bases outside the gene matches: 9. The CDR3 loop spans 15 amino acids. CDR1 is SEHNR, CDR2 FQNEAQ, per germline (reference sequence). CDR3 sequence: CASSPGRDRPYEQYF. The CDR3, as DNA: TGTGCCAGCAGCCCAGGCCGGGACAGACCCTACGAGCAGTACTTC.

This clonotype was observed a handful of times. The chain couples TRBV2 to TRBJ2-7, with 13 bases aligning to TRBD2. Germline CDR1 SNHLY, CDR2 FYNNEI. The CDR3 has 15 amino acids. The V gene end was trimmed by 2 bases and the J gene end by 4 bases; junction bases not matched to a gene: 2. The DNA of the CDR3 is TGTGCCAGCAGTGAAAGGGGACTAGCGGGATACGAGCAGTACTTC. This encodes CASSERGLAGYEQYF.

In its sample, this clonotype was seen many times. The CDR3 DNA is TGTGCCAGCAGCTTAACACCTTGGACTAGCGGGAGTTTGTCTTTCAATGAGCAGTTCTTC. Translated, it gives CASSLTPWTSGSLSFNEQFF. This chain links TRBV7-3 with TRBJ2-1; 13 nucleotides align to TRBD2. This CDR3 contains 20 residues. CDR1 and CDR2 from the germline V gene are SGHTA and FQGTGA. V lost 0 bases to trimming and J lost 6 bases; unmatched junction nucleotides: 14.

This clonotype has at least ten counts. V is TRBV11-2 and J is TRBJ1-2; D is unresolved. There are 16 residues in the CDR3. V was clipped by 2 bases and J by 6 bases, with 19 bases between them. Germline assignment: CDR1 SGHAT and CDR2 FQNNGV. The CDR3 nucleotides read TGTGCCAGCAGCTTATTCGGTCGGGGAGGGAAGGATGGCTACACCTTC. As protein: CASSLFGRGGKDGYTF.

This clonotype was picked up a small number of times. The rearrangement joins TRBV9 to TRBJ2-5; the match to TRBD2 covers 11 bases. The V segment lost 3 bases and the J segment 2 bases; nucleotides outside the gene matches: 6. Germline loops: CDR1 SGDLS, CDR2 YYNGEE. CDR3 length equals 16 residues. This CDR3 reads CASSAGTSGVQETQYF. CDR3 nucleotides: TGTGCCAGCAGCGCGGGGACTAGCGGAGTACAAGAGACCCAGTACTTC. Full variable domain (outside the CDR3, taken from reference TRBV9 and TRBJ2-5): DSGVTQTPKHLITATGQRVTLRCSPRSGDLSVYWYQQSLDQGLQFLIQYYNGEERAKGNILERFSAQQFPDLHSELNLSSLELGDSALYFCASSAGTSGVQETQYFGPGTRLLVL.

This clonotype was found many times. The chain has TRBV5-6 and TRBJ1-4, with D unresolved. The CDR3 totals 14 residues. V was pared by 0 bases and J by 8 bases, with 11 bases between. Germline CDR1 is SGHDT and CDR2 is YYEEEE. In nucleotides, the CDR3 is TGTGCCAGCAGCTTGGGGGTTGGAGAGGAAAAACTGTTTTTT. Its translation: CASSLGVGEEKLFF.

This clonotype has at least ten counts. The chain combines TRBV2 with TRBJ2-2; 7 nucleotides agree with TRBD1. The V gene end was trimmed by 6 bases and the J gene end by 1 base; junction bases not matched to a gene: 8. The CDR3 extends over 16 amino acids. Germline CDR1 SNHLY, CDR2 FYNNEI. The CDR3, as DNA: TGTGCCAGCAGCCGGGACAGCGCGATGAACACCGGGGAGCTGTTTTTT. Its translation is CASSRDSAMNTGELFF.

This clonotype was detected ten times or more. J is TRBJ2-3 and V is TRBV7-9, with 10 nucleotides matching TRBD2. Germline CDR1 and CDR2: SEHNR and FQNEAQ (reference sequence). CDR3 size: 18 residues. The trim removed 7 bases at V and 0 bases at J, leaving 13 bases unmatched. CDR3 in DNA: TGTGCCAGCATTTCAGCGGGAGGGCCGAACGTTAGCACAGATACGCAGTATTTT. Translating it yields CASISAGGPNVSTDTQYF.

This clonotype was recorded at least ten times. This chain uses TRBV5-6 with TRBJ2-7; TRBD1 might be the D (5 bases). V was clipped by 4 bases and J by 3 bases, with 14 bases between them. The germline CDR1 and CDR2 sequences are SGHDT and YYEEEE. This CDR3 has 14 amino acids. The chain's CDR3 is CASSGEPRVYEQYF. The CDR3 coding sequence is TGTGCCAGCAGCGGTGAGCCCAGGGTCTACGAGCAGTACTTC.

At least ten counts were recorded for this clonotype. This rearrangement joins TRBV24-1 to TRBJ1-1; perhaps TRBD1 as D (6 bases). This CDR3 is built from 12 residues. The germline gives CDR1 KGHDR, CDR2 SFDVKD. The ends were cut back, 8 bases at V and 1 base at J, with 7 bases in the middle. The CDR3 nucleotides read TGTGCCACCAAGGGGGGGAACACTGAAGCTTTCTTT. It codes for CATKGGNTEAFF.

The sample holds one count of this clonotype. The chain has TRBV19 and TRBJ1-5; D uncertain. Germline CDR1 and CDR2: LNHDA and SQIVND (reference sequence). Trimming removed 3 bases from V and 7 bases from J, with 7 bases in between. The CDR3 spans 12 residues. The CDR3 nucleotides read TGTGCCAGTAGTATCTCCTGGCAGCCCCAGCATTTT. It yields the protein CASSISWQPQHF.

V gene TRBV12-3 or TRBV12-4 combines with J gene TRBJ2-1, with 12 bases matching TRBD2. Trimming took 9 bases from V and 4 from J; bases not matched to a gene: 34. The CDR3 loop spans 24 amino acids. The CDR3 loop is CARILQFRSPRLAGGPGIYNEQFF. The CDR3 DNA follows: TGTGCCAGGATTCTACAGTTTAGATCCCCCCGGCTAGCGGGAGGGCCCGGTATTTACAATGAGCAGTTCTTC.

This clonotype was seen ten or more times. The rearrangement uses TRBV3-1 and TRBJ1-4; D perhaps matches TRBD1 (5 bases). Trimming cost V 4 bases and J 0 bases, with 6 bases left between them. Germline CDR1 reads LGHDT; CDR2 reads YNNKEL (reference sequence). This CDR3 region has 14 residues. The CDR3 nucleotides are TGTGCCAGCAGCCCCAGGGCAACTAATGAAAAACTGTTTTTT. It translates to CASSPRATNEKLFF.